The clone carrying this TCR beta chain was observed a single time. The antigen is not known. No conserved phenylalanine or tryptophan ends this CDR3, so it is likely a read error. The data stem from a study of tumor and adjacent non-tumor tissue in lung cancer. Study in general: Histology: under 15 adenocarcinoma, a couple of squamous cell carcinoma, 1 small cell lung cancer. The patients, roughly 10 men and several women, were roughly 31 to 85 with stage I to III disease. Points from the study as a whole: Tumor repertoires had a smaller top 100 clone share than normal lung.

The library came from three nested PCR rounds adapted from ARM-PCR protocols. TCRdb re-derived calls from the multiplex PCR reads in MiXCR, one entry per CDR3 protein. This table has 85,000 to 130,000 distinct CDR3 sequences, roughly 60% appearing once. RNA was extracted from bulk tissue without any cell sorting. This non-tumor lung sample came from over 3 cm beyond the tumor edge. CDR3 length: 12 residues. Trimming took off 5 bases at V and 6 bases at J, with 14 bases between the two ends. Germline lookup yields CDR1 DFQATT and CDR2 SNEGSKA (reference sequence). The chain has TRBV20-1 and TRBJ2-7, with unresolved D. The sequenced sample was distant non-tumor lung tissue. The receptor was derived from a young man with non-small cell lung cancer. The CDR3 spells CSAHFPPSEQYS. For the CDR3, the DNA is TGCAGTGCTCACTTTCCACCCTCCGAGCAGTACTCC.